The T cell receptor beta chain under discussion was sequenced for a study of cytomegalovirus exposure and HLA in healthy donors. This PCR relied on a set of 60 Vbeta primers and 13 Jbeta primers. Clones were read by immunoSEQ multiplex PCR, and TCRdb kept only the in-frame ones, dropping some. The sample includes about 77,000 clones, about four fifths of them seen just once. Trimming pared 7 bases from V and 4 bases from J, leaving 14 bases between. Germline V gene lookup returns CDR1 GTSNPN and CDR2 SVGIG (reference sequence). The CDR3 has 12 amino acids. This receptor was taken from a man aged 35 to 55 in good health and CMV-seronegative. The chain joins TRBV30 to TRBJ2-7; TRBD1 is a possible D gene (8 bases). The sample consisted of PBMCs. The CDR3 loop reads CASYRGGYEQYF. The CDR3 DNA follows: TGTGCCTCATACAGGGGGGGGTACGAGCAGTACTTC.